This T cell receptor (beta chain) was identified during a study of molecular identifiers for immune sequencing clone quantification (dated by TCRdb to between 2017 and 2018). Background for the entire study: For a replicate experiment, RNA from 20,000 or 100,000 naive CD8 T cells was divided into five aliquots, and four of the five aliquots were sequenced. CD8 T cells were used in a methods study to benchmark molecular-identifier clustering-based TCR repertoire sequencing (MIDCIRS) and TCR RNA copy counting.

A distance of 14 bases separates the germline ends of V and J, which lose 5 bases and 0 bases respectively. Reading from cysteine to phenylalanine, the CDR3 counts 15 amino acids. CDR3 DNA is the only sequence kept; it has 45 bases, read in frame from the first base. The germline V gene (reference sequence) gives CDR1 as SEHNR and CDR2 as FQNEAQ. Library preparation employed PCR. Data came from an Illumina HiSeq 4000. Bulk TCR libraries were made following a previously described method, with the TCR primers given in Table S5. Total RNA was purified with the Qiagen AllPrep DNA/RNA kit. Before any analysis, reads coming from multiple sequencing runs of the same library were combined into one pool. The study's processing was this. Reads were retained only if an exact TCR constant sequence was present, and the retained reads were trimmed to 150 nt and grouped according to their 12-nt molecular barcodes. Reads in each barcode group were sub-clustered using a 15% Levenshtein threshold, and a quality-weighted consensus sequence was built for each RNA molecule. Non-functional sequences were excluded, and lower-count sequences lying one edit away from another sequence were also excluded. On the basis of fitting two negative binomial distributions, barcode sub-clusters with fewer than 20% of the maximum read count were discarded. The public reads were quality trimmed at Q25 with fastp and then assembled into clones with MiXCR by TCRdb, keeping productive beta chains. One record per CDR3 amino acid sequence lists the most common genes and DNA. None of the V and J calls come from the authors' own analysis; TCRdb made them. This sample is represented by about 500,000 distinct CDR3 sequences; 20% to 25% of them were singletons. The ten largest clones take up 0.65% to 0.95% of the sample.

Libraries of naive CD8 T cells were generated from approximately 20,000 to 1,000,000 sorted cells, with 10%, 30% or 50% of the purified RNA used. Naive CD8 T cells were FACS-sorted as CD8+CD4-CCR7+CD45RA+ on a BD FACSAria II into RLT Plus buffer. To test detection sensitivity, Jurkat RNA equivalent to ten TCR copies was spiked into samples of roughly 20,000-1,000,000 naive CD8 T cells. Enrichment of CD8 T cells was done with RosetteSep CD8+ T Cell Enrichment Cocktail plus Ficoll-Paque, and ACK red cell lysis came afterward. Overall study outcomes, separate from this receptor: Without barcode sub-clustering, chimeric consensus sequences inflated TCR diversity; chimeras reached as high as 47%. In CMV-specific effector cells, over 99% of molecules were held by clones above 20 RNA copies, whereas under 1% of molecules were held by such clones in naive cells. The naive libraries included spiked-in Jurkat TCR RNA (around 10 copies' worth), and this RNA is not part of the donor repertoire. The sizes of highly expanded clones could end up underestimated when identical TCR molecules share a barcode. Modeling gave about 3.3 recovered TCR RNA copies per cell versus approximately 10 by digital PCR, implying approximately 30% capture efficiency. A single cell's worth of spiked-in Jurkat TCR RNA was reported detectable even among one million naive CD8 T cells.

This clonotype was seen many times. The antigen it binds to is not known. The sample holds no much larger clone one base away, and base qualities are not on file. The receptor chain draws on TRBV7-9 and TRBJ2-7; the D segment could be TRBD1, given 6 matching bases. The sample comprised naive CD8+ T cells from blood, with Jurkat cell RNA spiked in. The cell subset or site label here, explained by the study, means: FACS-sorted CD8+CD4-CCR7+CD45RA+ naive T cells. The clonotype comes from a human donor in good health. Some libraries in this study had Jurkat cell RNA spiked in. The nucleotide sequence is TGTGCCAGCAGCGCTCGACAGGAGAGCTCCTACGAGCAGTACTTC. It translates as CASSARQESSYEQYF.